A single sample is the source of the 18 T cell receptor beta chains below, sequenced in a study of control samples from healthy donors and cancer patients. Clones were sequenced by immunoSEQ multiplex PCR, and TCRdb holds only the in-frame ones, with some missing. The sample includes 75,000 or so clones, over 85% seen only once; the top ten take around 5.1%. Material: PBMCs. These receptors all come from a man in his 60s with colorectal cancer.

The V and J genes are TRBV7-2 and TRBJ2-5, with TRBD1 matching over 8 bases. CDR3 length equals 14 residues. Germline CDR1 SGHTA, CDR2 FQGNSA. J gave up 1 base and V 6 bases, and 4 bases lay outside the gene matches. In DNA form, the CDR3 reads TGTGCCAGCAGTCTCACAGGGGGCCAAGAGACCCAGTACTTC. Translated: CASSLTGGQETQYF.

This clone has just one count. This rearrangement joins TRBV25-1 to TRBJ2-3; 7 bases map to TRBD2. Germline trimming cut 6 bases from V and 1 base from J; bases unmatched to any gene: 7. The CDR3 is made up of 15 amino acids. Germline CDR1 MGHDK, CDR2 SYGVNS. CDR3 protein: CASRGVAGGTDTQYF. The CDR3 nucleotides are TGTGCCAGCAGGGGCGTAGCGGGCGGCACAGATACGCAGTATTTT. The variable domain in full, completed from reference TRBV25-1 and TRBJ2-3, reads EADIYQTPRYLVIGTGKKITLECSQTMGHDKMYWYQQDPGMELHLIHYSYGVNSTEKGDLSSESTVSRIRTEHFPLTLESARPSHTSQYLCASRGVAGGTDTQYFGPGTRLTVL.

This chain connects TRBV9 to TRBJ2-6, with 7 bases that match TRBD1. This CDR3 has 18 residues. Germline V gene data show CDR1 as SGDLS and CDR2 as YYNGEE. V gave up 3 bases and J gave up 2 bases; unmatched junction bases: 11. The CDR3 region has the DNA TGTGCCAGCAGCGCCCACCGAACCGACAGGGCTGGGGCCAACGTCCTGACTTTC. Its protein is CASSAHRTDRAGANVLTF. Full variable domain (remainder filled in from reference TRBV9 and TRBJ2-6): DSGVTQTPKHLITATGQRVTLRCSPRSGDLSVYWYQQSLDQGLQFLIQYYNGEERAKGNILERFSAQQFPDLHSELNLSSLELGDSALYFCASSAHRTDRAGANVLTFGAGSRLTVL.

J is TRBJ2-3 and V is TRBV5-4; D remains ambiguous. The germline V gene encodes CDR1 SGHNT and CDR2 YYREEE (reference sequence). V was shortened by 0 bases and J by 9 bases, with 8 bases between the two germline ends. CDR3 length: 12 amino acids. The CDR3 sequence is CASSLDQETQYF. The CDR3 DNA is TGTGCCAGCAGCTTGGACCAGGAGACGCAGTATTTT.

This sequence joins TRBV7-9 and TRBJ2-3; D is possibly TRBD2 (5 bases). The V end lost 4 bases, the J end lost 9 bases, and 17 bases lay between the germline ends. This CDR3 is built from 14 residues. Germline CDR1 and CDR2: SEHNR and FQNEAQ (reference sequence). DNA for the CDR3: TGTGCCAGCAGCTCCTCGACTACCTTCGAAACGCAGTATTTT. Protein sequence: CASSSSTTFETQYF.

The chain recombines TRBV5-1 with TRBJ1-2, with TRBD1 identical over 7 bases. V shed 0 bases and J 0 bases; nucleotides not matched to a gene: 2. CDR1 SGHRS and CDR2 YFSETQ come from the germline V gene. The CDR3 is made up of 15 amino acids. CDR3 DNA: TGCGCCAGCAGCTTGGGCGGGACAGCTAACTATGGCTACACCTTC. It yields the protein CASSLGGTANYGYTF.

This clone was picked up one time. The genes are TRBV7-2 and TRBJ1-1; D is unclear. The V and J ends lost 1 base and 4 bases respectively, with 7 bases between them. The CDR3 covers 13 residues. Germline values: CDR1 SGHTA, CDR2 FQGNSA. The CDR3 DNA follows: TGTGCCAGCAGCTTAGTCACCGGCACTGAAGCTTTCTTT. Residues: CASSLVTGTEAFF.

This clone showed up just once. The CDR3 region is CASSIGDRDNSPLHF. The CDR3, as DNA: TGTGCCAGTAGTATAGGGGACCGAGATAATTCACCCCTCCACTTT. The chain couples TRBV19 to TRBJ1-6; a weak D match, TRBD1 (5 bases). The CDR3 is 15 residues long. V lost 1 base to trimming and J lost 5 bases, with 9 bases between them. Germline values: CDR1 LNHDA, CDR2 SQIVND (reference sequence).

V gene TRBV5-1 combines with J gene TRBJ2-3, with TRBD2 matching over 12 bases. V dropped 3 bases and J dropped 4; count of bases not matched to a gene: 3. Germline V gene lookup returns CDR1 SGHRS and CDR2 YFSETQ. CDR3 length equals 15 residues. DNA of the CDR3: TGCGCCAGCAGCTCTTGGACTAGCGGGGCAGATACGCAGTATTTT. This sequence encodes CASSSWTSGADTQYF.

The V call is TRBV30, the J call TRBJ1-5; D is possibly TRBD1 (5 bases). This CDR3 has 12 amino acids. The V gene lost 2 bases and the J gene lost 6 bases, with 8 bases spanning the gap. CDR1 GTSNPN and CDR2 SVGIG come from the germline V gene (reference sequence). CDR3: CAWSLTAQPQHF. CDR3 in DNA: TGTGCCTGGAGTCTGACAGCTCAGCCCCAGCATTTT.

The rearrangement uses TRBV18 and TRBJ1-5; D gene uncertain. The V end lost 0 bases, the J end lost 2 bases, and 2 bases lay between the germline ends. Per the germline V gene, CDR1 is KGHSH and CDR2 is LQKENI. The CDR3 sequence is 13 residues long. The CDR3 sequence: CASSPPGNQPQHF. The CDR3 bases are TGTGCCAGCTCACCACCGGGCAATCAGCCCCAGCATTTT.

A few counts support this clone. V and J are TRBV7-3 and TRBJ2-3; weak D call: TRBD2 (5 bases). With 9 bases removed from V and 11 bases from J, the gap between germline ends came to 15 bases. The CDR3 contains 11 residues. The germline CDR1 and CDR2 sequences are SGHTA and FQGTGA. The CDR3 sequence: CARKPPREQYF. The CDR3 region has the DNA TGTGCCAGGAAACCACCGAGGGAGCAGTATTTT.

The chain is built from TRBV4-2 and TRBJ2-1, with D tentatively TRBD1 (5 bases). V lost 1 base and J lost 1, with 8 bases in between. The CDR3 covers 15 residues. Germline lookup yields CDR1 LGHNA and CDR2 YNFKEQ. CDR3 DNA sequence: TGTGCCAGCAGCCAAGCAGGGATTTCCTACAATGAGCAGTTCTTC. This encodes CASSQAGISYNEQFF.

For this clone: This specimen includes other DNA sequences encoding the same CDR3. The chain links TRBV7-9 to TRBJ2-5; no definite D call. Germline CDR1 and CDR2: SEHNR and FQNEAQ (reference sequence). V shed 3 bases and J shed 1 base, with 3 bases lying between them. This CDR3 is 12 amino acids long. The CDR3 spells CASSFSQETQYF. The CDR3, as DNA: TGTGCCAGCAGCTTTAGCCAAGAGACCCAGTACTTC. Variable domain in full (rest from reference TRBV7-9 and TRBJ2-5): DTGVSQNPRHKITKRGQNVTFRCDPISEHNRLYWYRQTLGQGPEFLTYFQNEAQLEKSRLLSDRFSAERPKGSFSTLEIQRTEQGDSAMYLCASSFSQETQYFGPGTRLLVL.

The V and J genes are TRBV18 and TRBJ2-1, with TRBD2 matching 12 bases. This CDR3 is 15 amino acids long. Germline V CDR1 and CDR2: KGHSH, LQKENI. V lost 2 bases to trimming and J lost 7 bases; unmatched junction nucleotides: 3. In DNA, the CDR3 is TGTGCCAGCTCACCATTGACTAGCGGGGGTAATGAGCAGTTCTTC. Its protein product is CASSPLTSGGNEQFF.

J is TRBJ1-1 and V is TRBV12-3 or TRBV12-4, with 8 bases identical to TRBD1. The CDR3 runs 13 residues. V dropped 7 bases and J dropped 4; count of bases not matched to a gene: 5. CDR3 in amino acids: CASISGGFTEAFF. The CDR3 DNA follows: TGTGCCAGCATCTCAGGGGGCTTCACTGAAGCTTTCTTT.

The chain combines TRBV3-1 (or the pseudogene TRBV3-2) with TRBJ2-3; 8 bases match TRBD2. The CDR3 has 16 amino acids. Trimming took 1 base from V and 2 from J; bases not matched to a gene: 5. In germline, CDR1 is LGHDT, CDR2 YNNKEL (reference sequence). CDR3: CASSQVAGGATDTQYF. Here the CDR3 DNA reads TGTGCCAGCAGCCAAGTGGCCGGGGGGGCCACAGATACGCAGTATTTT.

The rearrangement uses TRBV9 and TRBJ1-1, with 7 bases lining up with TRBD1. The CDR3 spans 13 residues. V lost 4 bases, J lost 1 base, and 1 base stayed unmatched. The germline gives CDR1 SGDLS, CDR2 YYNGEE. The CDR3 spells CASSRGRNTEAFF. The CDR3 nucleotides are TGTGCCAGCAGCAGGGGGCGGAACACTGAAGCTTTCTTT.